These T cell receptor beta chains were read from a single sample in a study of blood T cell repertoires in COVID-19. Generated by immunoSEQ multiplex PCR, the TCRdb table keeps only in-frame clones and is missing some. The sample lists 26,000 or so clones, 90% occurring once. The sequenced sample was peripheral blood. The receptors shown here come from a human donor in a cohort sampled during active COVID-19. Each CDR3 is given with its conserved first and last residue. Each record gives: D gene, V gene, J gene, clone size, CDR3 protein, CDR3 DNA. The D gene is left open where the match is weak. Expanded clones are given a class, and other clones once, few, many or no size at all.

d_call: TRBD2
v_call: TRBV7-2
j_call: TRBJ2-1
clone_size: -
cdr3_aa: CASSSSGGLYQFF
cdr3_nt: TGTGCCAGCAGCTCCTCGGGGGGGCTCTATCAGTTCTTC

d_call: -
v_call: TRBV27
j_call: TRBJ2-7
clone_size: -
cdr3_aa: CASSLSGQGSYEQYF
cdr3_nt: TGTGCCAGCAGTTTATCGGGTCAGGGATCCTACGAGCAGTACTTC

d_call: TRBD1
v_call: TRBV3-1/TRBV3-2
j_call: TRBJ1-2
clone_size: medium-sized
cdr3_aa: CASSQDGQGVLYGYTF
cdr3_nt: TGTGCCAGCAGCCAAGATGGACAGGGGGTGCTCTATGGCTACACCTTC

d_call: -
v_call: TRBV29-1
j_call: TRBJ2-3
clone_size: -
cdr3_aa: CSVATSSTDTQYF
cdr3_nt: TGCAGCGTCGCCACTTCTAGCACAGATACGCAGTATTTT

d_call: TRBD2
v_call: TRBV2
j_call: TRBJ2-1
clone_size: -
cdr3_aa: CASSVLAGVNEQFF
cdr3_nt: TGTGCCAGCAGTGTACTAGCGGGAGTGAATGAGCAGTTCTTC

d_call: TRBD2
v_call: TRBV29-1
j_call: TRBJ2-2
clone_size: -
cdr3_aa: CSAGTSGGARTGELFF
cdr3_nt: TGCAGCGCTGGAACTAGCGGGGGGGCCCGGACCGGGGAGCTGTTTTTT

d_call: TRBD2
v_call: TRBV7-6
j_call: TRBJ2-1
clone_size: -
cdr3_aa: CASSRSGRTDEQFF
cdr3_nt: TGTGCCAGCAGCCGTAGCGGGAGGACCGATGAGCAGTTCTTC

d_call: -
v_call: TRBV7-8
j_call: TRBJ2-3
clone_size: -
cdr3_aa: CASRRQVPGTDTQYF
cdr3_nt: TGTGCCAGCAGACGACAGGTCCCCGGCACAGATACGCAGTATTTT

d_call: -
v_call: TRBV7-9
j_call: TRBJ1-4
clone_size: -
cdr3_aa: CASSHRFNNEKLFF
cdr3_nt: TGTGCCAGCAGCCACAGGTTCAATAATGAAAAACTGTTTTTT

d_call: TRBD1
v_call: TRBV7-2
j_call: TRBJ1-4
clone_size: -
cdr3_aa: CASSPRQGATTNEKLFF
cdr3_nt: TGTGCCAGCAGCCCCCGACAGGGGGCTACAACTAATGAAAAACTGTTTTTT

d_call: -
v_call: TRBV10-3
j_call: TRBJ2-1
clone_size: -
cdr3_aa: CAISERDTLGNEQFF
cdr3_nt: TGTGCCATCAGTGAGAGAGATACCCTCGGCAATGAGCAGTTCTTC

d_call: -
v_call: TRBV14
j_call: TRBJ2-3
clone_size: -
cdr3_aa: CASSRWDSSNTDTQYF
cdr3_nt: TGTGCCAGCAGCCGATGGGACTCCTCTAACACAGATACGCAGTATTTT

d_call: TRBD1
v_call: TRBV7-7
j_call: TRBJ2-7
clone_size: -
cdr3_aa: CASSPGTGIREQYF
cdr3_nt: TGTGCCAGCAGCCCCGGGACAGGAATCCGCGAGCAGTACTTC

d_call: -
v_call: TRBV5-4
j_call: TRBJ2-5
clone_size: -
cdr3_aa: CASSFSGTRGETQYF
cdr3_nt: TGTGCCAGCAGCTTTTCAGGGACACGCGGAGAGACCCAGTACTTC

d_call: TRBD2
v_call: TRBV7-2
j_call: TRBJ2-3
clone_size: -
cdr3_aa: CASSLSGLAGGRGTDTQYF
cdr3_nt: TGTGCCAGCAGCTTAAGCGGACTAGCGGGAGGGCGGGGCACAGATACGCAGTATTTT

d_call: -
v_call: TRBV5-1
j_call: TRBJ2-5
clone_size: -
cdr3_aa: CASSLTGREQETQYF
cdr3_nt: TGCGCCAGCAGCTTGACCGGGCGGGAACAAGAGACCCAGTACTTC